The clone carrying this T cell receptor (beta chain) was seen just once. Antigen: not known. This sample was included in a study of OX40 agonist ivuxolimab in advanced cancers. The wider study: Patients received the agonistic anti-OX40 (CD134) antibody ivuxolimab. Ivuxolimab, which patients received intravenously every 2 weeks, was dosed at 0.01 to 10 mg/kg.

Study observations and caveats: At 0.1 to 3.0 mg/kg, clonal expansion of CD4+ and CD8+ blood T cells had occurred by week 6.

CDR1 and CDR2 (germline): SGHTA, FQGNSA. The CDR3 covers 14 residues. Deletions cut 5 bases from V and 3 bases from J, with 12 bases between. This table comes from immunoSEQ multiplex PCR, and its TCRdb copy is limited to in-frame clones, with some not included. The table has tens of thousands of clones, around 80% seen once. The sequence was collected from an adult with an advanced solid tumor such as melanoma, head and neck, liver or kidney cancer. The chain links TRBV7-2 to TRBJ2-3; D uncertain. Specimen: CD4+ or CD8+ T cells sorted from blood, collected in a trial of the OX40 agonist ivuxolimab. The CDR3 DNA reads TGTGCCAGCAGCCCAAACCCTGGAACAGATACGCAGTATTTT. Protein sequence: CASSPNPGTDTQYF.